This T cell receptor beta chain originates from a study of blood T cells in healthy people across ages. For the study at large: About one barcoded beta molecule was captured per two T cells (by template switching). Study-level findings and limits: No one knew whether donors had CMV, which possibly confounded expanded clonotype changes. The fall in TCR beta diversity per million T cells was roughly linear with age. In long-lived donors, naive CD4+ cell counts and diversity exceeded those of aged donors.

This CDR3 region has 15 residues. Per the germline V gene, CDR1 is LNHDA and CDR2 is SQIVND (reference sequence). V lost 5 bases and J lost 4, with 16 bases in between. The second PCR ran roughly 6 to 12 cycles with a sample-barcoded 5' primer and J-beta primers. TCRdb itself ran the 5' RACE reads through MiXCR, one entry per CDR3 protein. Among about 840,000 distinct CDR3 sequences listed, almost 30% were seen once. This clonotype was seen a handful of times. What it recognizes is unknown. The data were also submitted as part of a second study, on T cells of mothers and their children.

The source of this sequence is a woman aged 40 to 50 in good health. The chain has TRBV19 and TRBJ2-3; D could derive from TRBD1 or TRBD2 (5 bases each). Input material: blood. The CDR3 DNA reads as TGTGCCAGTAGTGCTGTGGGGGAACCCCCAGATACGCAGTATTTT. Protein sequence: CASSAVGEPPDTQYF. Full variable domain (missing parts from reference TRBV19 and TRBJ2-3): DGGITQSPKYLFRKEGQNVTLSCEQNLNHDAMYWYRQDPGQGLRLIYYSQIVNDFQKGDIAEGYSVSREKKESFPLTVTSAQKNPTAFYLCASSAVGEPPDTQYFGPGTRLTVL.